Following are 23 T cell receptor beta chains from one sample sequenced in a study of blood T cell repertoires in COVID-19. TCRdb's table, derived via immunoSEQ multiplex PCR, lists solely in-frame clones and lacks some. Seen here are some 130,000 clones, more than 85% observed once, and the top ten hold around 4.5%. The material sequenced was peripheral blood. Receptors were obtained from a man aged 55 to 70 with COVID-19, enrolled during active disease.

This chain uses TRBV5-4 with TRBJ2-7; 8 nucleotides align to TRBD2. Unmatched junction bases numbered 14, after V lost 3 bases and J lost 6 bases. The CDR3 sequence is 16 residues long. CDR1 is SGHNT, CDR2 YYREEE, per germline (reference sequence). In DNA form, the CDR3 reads TGTGCCAGCAGCTGGGGCGTAGGCGGGGGGCCCTCCGAGCAGTACTTC. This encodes CASSWGVGGGPSEQYF.

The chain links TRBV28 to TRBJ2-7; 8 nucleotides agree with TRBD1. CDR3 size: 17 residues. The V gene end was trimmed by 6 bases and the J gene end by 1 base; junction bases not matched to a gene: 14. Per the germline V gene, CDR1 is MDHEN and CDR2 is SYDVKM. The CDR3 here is CASSRIGGQARSYEQYF. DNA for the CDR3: TGTGCCAGCAGCCGAATTGGGGGACAGGCTAGGTCCTACGAGCAGTACTTC.

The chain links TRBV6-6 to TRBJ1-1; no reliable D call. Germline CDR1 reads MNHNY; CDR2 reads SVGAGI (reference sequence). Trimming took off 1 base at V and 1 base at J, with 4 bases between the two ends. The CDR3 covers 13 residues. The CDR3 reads CASSYLENTEAFF. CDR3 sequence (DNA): TGTGCCAGCAGTTACTTAGAGAACACTGAAGCTTTCTTT.

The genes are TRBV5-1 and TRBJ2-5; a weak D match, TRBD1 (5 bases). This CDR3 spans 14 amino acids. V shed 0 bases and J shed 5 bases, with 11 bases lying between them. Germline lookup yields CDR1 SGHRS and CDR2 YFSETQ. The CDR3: CASSLGAGKETQYF. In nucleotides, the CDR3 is TGCGCCAGCAGCTTGGGGGCAGGGAAGGAGACCCAGTACTTC.

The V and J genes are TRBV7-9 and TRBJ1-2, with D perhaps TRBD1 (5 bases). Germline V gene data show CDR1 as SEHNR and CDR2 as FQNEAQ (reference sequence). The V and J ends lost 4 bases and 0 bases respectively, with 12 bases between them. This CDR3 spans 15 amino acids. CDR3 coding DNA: TGTGCCAGCAGCTCGAACGGACAAACTAACTATGGCTACACCTTC. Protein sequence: CASSSNGQTNYGYTF.

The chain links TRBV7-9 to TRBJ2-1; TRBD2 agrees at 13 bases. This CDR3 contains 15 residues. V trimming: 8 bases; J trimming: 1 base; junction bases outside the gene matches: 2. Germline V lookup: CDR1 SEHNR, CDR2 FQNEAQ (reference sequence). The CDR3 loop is CASGGLAGSYNEQFF. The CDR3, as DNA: TGTGCCAGCGGGGGACTAGCGGGGTCCTACAATGAGCAGTTCTTC.

CDR3 residues: CASSIGAGSSSGNTIYF. The CDR3 nucleotides read TGTGCCAGTAGTATAGGGGCAGGGTCGTCCTCTGGAAACACCATATATTTT. The chain recombines TRBV19 with TRBJ1-3, with D tentatively TRBD1 (5 bases). CDR3 size: 17 residues. The germline CDR1 and CDR2 sequences are LNHDA and SQIVND (reference sequence). V was clipped by 1 base and J by 0 bases, with 13 bases between them.

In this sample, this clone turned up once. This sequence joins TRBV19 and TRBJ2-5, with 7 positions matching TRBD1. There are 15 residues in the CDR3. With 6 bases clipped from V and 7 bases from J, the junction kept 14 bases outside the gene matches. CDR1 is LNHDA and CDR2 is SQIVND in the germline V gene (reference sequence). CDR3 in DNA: TGTGCCAGTAGAAAACAGGGGACCAACCCCTCGACCCAGTACTTC. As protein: CASRKQGTNPSTQYF.

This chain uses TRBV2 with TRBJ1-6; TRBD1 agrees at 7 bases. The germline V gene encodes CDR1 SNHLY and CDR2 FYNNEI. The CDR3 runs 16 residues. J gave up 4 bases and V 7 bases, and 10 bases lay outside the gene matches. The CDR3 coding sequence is TGTGCCAGCACGGCGGGACAGACTACTTATAATTCACCCCTCCACTTT. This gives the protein CASTAGQTTYNSPLHF.

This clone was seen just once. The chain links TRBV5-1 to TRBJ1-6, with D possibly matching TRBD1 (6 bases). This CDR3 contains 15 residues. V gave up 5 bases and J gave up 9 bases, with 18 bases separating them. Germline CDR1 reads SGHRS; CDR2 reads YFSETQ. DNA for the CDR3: TGCGCCAGCAGTTCCGCAGGGGTAGGGGTTTCACCCCTCCACTTT. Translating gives CASSSAGVGVSPLHF.

For the CDR3, the DNA is TGCAGTGCTAATGACAGGCGATCGAACACTGAAGCTTTCTTT. Amino acids: CSANDRRSNTEAFF. V is TRBV20-1 and J is TRBJ1-1; possible D gene TRBD1, 6 bases. Trimming left V 4 bases short and J 1 base short, with 13 bases between. Per the germline V gene, CDR1 is DFQATT and CDR2 is SNEGSKA (reference sequence). The CDR3 contains 14 residues.

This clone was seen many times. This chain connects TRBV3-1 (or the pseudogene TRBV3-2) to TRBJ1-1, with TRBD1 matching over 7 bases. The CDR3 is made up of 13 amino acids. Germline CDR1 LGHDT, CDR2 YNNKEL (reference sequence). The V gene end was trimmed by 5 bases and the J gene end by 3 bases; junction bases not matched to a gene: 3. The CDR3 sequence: CASSYDRDTEAFF. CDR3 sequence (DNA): TGTGCCAGCAGCTATGACAGGGACACTGAAGCTTTCTTT.

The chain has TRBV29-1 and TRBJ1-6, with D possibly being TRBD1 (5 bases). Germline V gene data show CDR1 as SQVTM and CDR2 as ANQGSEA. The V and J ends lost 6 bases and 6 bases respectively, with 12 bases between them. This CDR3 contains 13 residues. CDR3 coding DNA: TGCAGCGTCATAACCGGGGGTAATTCACCCCTCCACTTT. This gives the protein CSVITGGNSPLHF.

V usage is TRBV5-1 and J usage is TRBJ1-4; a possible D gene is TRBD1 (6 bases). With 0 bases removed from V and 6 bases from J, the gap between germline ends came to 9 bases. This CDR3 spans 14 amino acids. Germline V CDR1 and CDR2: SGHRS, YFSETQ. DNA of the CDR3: TGCGCCAGCAGCTTGGGAGGGGGTGATGAAAAACTGTTTTTT. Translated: CASSLGGGDEKLFF.

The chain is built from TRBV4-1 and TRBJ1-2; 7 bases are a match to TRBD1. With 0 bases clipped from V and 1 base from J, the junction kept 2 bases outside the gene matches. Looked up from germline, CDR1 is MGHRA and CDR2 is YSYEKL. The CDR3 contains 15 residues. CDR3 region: CASSQEQGVNYGYTF. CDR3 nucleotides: TGCGCCAGCAGCCAAGAGCAGGGGGTTAACTATGGCTACACCTTC.

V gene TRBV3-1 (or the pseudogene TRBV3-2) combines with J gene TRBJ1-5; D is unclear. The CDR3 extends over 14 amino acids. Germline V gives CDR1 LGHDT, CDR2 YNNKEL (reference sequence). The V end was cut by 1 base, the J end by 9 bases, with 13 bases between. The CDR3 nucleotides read TGTGCCAGCAGCCAAGGTGGCGGCGGATGGCCCCAGCATTTT. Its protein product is CASSQGGGGWPQHF.

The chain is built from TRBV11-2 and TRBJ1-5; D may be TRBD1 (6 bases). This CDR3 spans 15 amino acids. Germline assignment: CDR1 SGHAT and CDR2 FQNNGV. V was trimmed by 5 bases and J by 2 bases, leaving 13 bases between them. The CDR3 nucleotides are TGTGCCAGCAGCGATGGACAGATGGGCAATCAGCCCCAGCATTTT. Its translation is CASSDGQMGNQPQHF.

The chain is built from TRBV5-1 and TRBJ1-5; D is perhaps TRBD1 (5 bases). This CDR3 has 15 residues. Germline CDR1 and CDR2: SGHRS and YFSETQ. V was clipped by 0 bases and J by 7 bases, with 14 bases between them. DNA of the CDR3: TGCGCCAGCAGCTTGGGGGGGGTTTCGGGACAGCCCCAGCATTTT. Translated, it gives CASSLGGVSGQPQHF. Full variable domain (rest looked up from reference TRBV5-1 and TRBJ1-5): KAGVTQTPRYLIKTRGQQVTLSCSPISGHRSVSWYQQTPGQGLQFLFEYFSETQRNKGNFPGRFSGRQFSNSRSEMNVSTLELGDSALYLCASSLGGVSGQPQHFGDGTRLSIL.

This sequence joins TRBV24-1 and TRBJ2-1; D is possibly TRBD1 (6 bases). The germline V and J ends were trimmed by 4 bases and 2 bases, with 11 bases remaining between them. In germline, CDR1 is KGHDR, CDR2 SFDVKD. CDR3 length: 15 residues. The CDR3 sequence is CATSDTWDTYNEQFF. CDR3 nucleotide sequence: TGTGCCACCAGTGACACCTGGGACACCTACAATGAGCAGTTCTTC.

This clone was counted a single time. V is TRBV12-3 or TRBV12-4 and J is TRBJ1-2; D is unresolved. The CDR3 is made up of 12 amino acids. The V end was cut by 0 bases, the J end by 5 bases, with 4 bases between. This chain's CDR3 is CASSLATYGYTF. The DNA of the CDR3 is TGTGCCAGCAGTTTAGCTACTTATGGCTACACCTTC.

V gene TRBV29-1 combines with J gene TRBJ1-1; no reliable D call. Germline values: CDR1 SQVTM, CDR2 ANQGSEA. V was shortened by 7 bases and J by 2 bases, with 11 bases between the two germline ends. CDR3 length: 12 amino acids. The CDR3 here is CSAPGVNTEAFF. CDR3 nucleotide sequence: TGCAGCGCCCCTGGAGTTAACACTGAAGCTTTCTTT.

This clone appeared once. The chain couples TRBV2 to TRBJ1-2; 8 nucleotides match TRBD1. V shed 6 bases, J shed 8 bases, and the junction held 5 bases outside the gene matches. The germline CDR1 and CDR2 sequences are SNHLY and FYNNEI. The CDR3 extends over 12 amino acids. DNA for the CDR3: TGTGCCAGCAGCGGACAGGGATACGGCTACACCTTC. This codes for CASSGQGYGYTF.

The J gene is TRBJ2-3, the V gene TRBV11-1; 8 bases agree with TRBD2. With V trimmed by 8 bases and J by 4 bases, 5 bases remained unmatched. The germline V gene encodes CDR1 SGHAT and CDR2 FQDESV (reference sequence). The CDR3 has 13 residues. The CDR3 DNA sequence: TGTGCCAGCTCGGGGGGGCTGGCAGATACGCAGTATTTT. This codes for CASSGGLADTQYF. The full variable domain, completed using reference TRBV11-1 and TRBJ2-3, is EAEVAQSPRYKITEKSQAVAFWCDPISGHATLYWYRQILGQGPELLVQFQDESVVDDSQLPKDRFSAERLKGVDSTLKIQPAELGDSAMYLCASSGGLADTQYFGPGTRLTVL.